These 10 T cell receptor beta chains originate from one sample sequenced in a study of T cell repertoires in cytomegalovirus infection. TCRdb reanalysed the reads using MiXCR and keeps one entry per CDR3 protein. The sample has around 450,000 distinct CDR3 sequences; approximately 30% are singletons. The sample was PBMCs. These receptors came from a human donor in good health (CMV status not recorded). Some clones in this sample may be carry-over from other donors' samples.

The chain joins TRBV18 to TRBJ2-1; D remains unclear. Deletions cut 2 bases from V and 3 bases from J, with 8 bases between. The CDR3 covers 14 residues. Germline CDR1 reads KGHSH; CDR2 reads LQKENI. CDR3 nucleotides: TGTGCCAGCTCACCAGGGCAGATCTACAATGAGCAGTTCTTC. Protein: CASSPGQIYNEQFF.

This clonotype was observed a handful of times. The chain joins TRBV11-3 to TRBJ2-7, with D possibly being TRBD1 (5 bases). The CDR3 contains 15 residues. Per the germline V gene, CDR1 is SGHNT and CDR2 is YENEEA. With 1 base removed from V and 1 base from J, the gap between germline ends came to 11 bases. The CDR3 loop is CASSLAQGGSYEQYF. CDR3 coding DNA: TGTGCCAGCAGCTTAGCTCAGGGCGGTTCCTACGAGCAGTACTTC.

Note on this clonotype: A read error may explain this, as a much larger clone is one base away. The chain is built from TRBV28 and TRBJ2-7, with a possible D match to TRBD2 (5 bases). The CDR3 covers 16 residues. V lost 1 base and J lost 3, with 16 bases in between. The germline V gene encodes CDR1 MDHEN and CDR2 SYDVKM. DNA for the CDR3: TGTGCCAGCAGTTTATTTGGCGGGTGGGTTATCTACGAGCAGTACTTC. This gives the protein CASSLFGGWVIYEQYF.

V gene TRBV28 combines with J gene TRBJ1-2, with TRBD1 as a possible D gene (6 bases). V gave up 3 bases and J gave up 6 bases, with 14 bases separating them. The germline CDR1 and CDR2 sequences are MDHEN and SYDVKM. CDR3 length equals 14 residues. CDR3 protein: CASSLPPGADGYTF. The CDR3 nucleotides are TGTGCCAGCAGTTTGCCCCCGGGGGCCGATGGCTACACCTTC.

A few counts support this clonotype. The J gene is TRBJ1-5, the V gene TRBV27; tentatively, D is TRBD1 (5 bases). Per the germline V gene, CDR1 is MNHEY and CDR2 is SMNVEV (reference sequence). Deletions cut 5 bases from V and 1 base from J, with 9 bases between. The CDR3 spans 14 residues. The CDR3 spells CASSARQSNQPQHF. CDR3 DNA sequence: TGTGCCAGCAGTGCTCGACAGAGCAATCAGCCCCAGCATTTT.

V and J are TRBV12-3 or TRBV12-4 and TRBJ1-1; perhaps TRBD1 as D (5 bases). There are 16 residues in the CDR3. V gave up 4 bases and J gave up 4 bases, with 19 bases separating them. CDR3 nucleotide sequence: TGTGCCAGCAGTTCCCCGTCGGTGGGACCAAGCACTGAAGCTTTCTTT. Protein: CASSSPSVGPSTEAFF.

The chain recombines TRBV18 with TRBJ1-1, with D uncertain. Between the trimmed V and J ends, which lost 2 bases and 8 bases, there was a span of 9 bases. The CDR3 totals 12 residues. The germline CDR1 and CDR2 sequences are KGHSH and LQKENI. CDR3 amino acids: CASSPLLGEAFF. DNA of the CDR3: TGTGCCAGCTCACCATTGTTGGGGGAAGCTTTCTTT. The complete variable domain, with remaining parts taken from reference TRBV18 and TRBJ1-1, reads NAGVMQNPRHLVRRRGQEARLRCSPMKGHSHVYWYRQLPEEGLKFMVYLQKENIIDESGMPKERFSAEFPKEGPSILRIQQVVRGDSAAYFCASSPLLGEAFFGQGTRLTVV.

The chain uses TRBV7-4 and TRBJ1-1; D is perhaps TRBD1 (6 bases). Trimming removed 5 bases from V and 1 base from J, with 14 bases in between. The CDR3 loop spans 15 amino acids. Germline-derived CDR1 and CDR2 are SGHVT and SQSDAQ. In DNA form, the CDR3 reads TGTGCCAGCAGCGCTCAGGGGCGGAAGAACACTGAAGCTTTCTTT. It translates to CASSAQGRKNTEAFF.

This clonotype has a count of ten or more. The chain is built from TRBV6-5 and TRBJ2-4; the D gene is possibly TRBD1 (6 bases). Germline-derived CDR1 and CDR2 are MNHEY and SVGAGI. There are 14 residues in the CDR3. V lost 2 bases and J 3 bases, leaving 8 bases between the germline ends. CDR3 in amino acids: CASSYDRNKNIQYF. DNA of the CDR3: TGTGCCAGCAGTTACGACAGGAACAAAAACATTCAGTACTTC.

A note on this clonotype: A clone one base away is much larger, so this may be a read error. This chain links TRBV7-8 with TRBJ2-7; 7 positions match TRBD1. CDR1 is SGHVS and CDR2 is FQNEAQ in the germline V gene. CDR3 length equals 15 residues. The CDR3: CASSSTSGTAYEKYF. The CDR3 DNA follows: TGTGCCAGCAGCTCTACGTCCGGGACAGCCTACGAGAAGTACTTC.